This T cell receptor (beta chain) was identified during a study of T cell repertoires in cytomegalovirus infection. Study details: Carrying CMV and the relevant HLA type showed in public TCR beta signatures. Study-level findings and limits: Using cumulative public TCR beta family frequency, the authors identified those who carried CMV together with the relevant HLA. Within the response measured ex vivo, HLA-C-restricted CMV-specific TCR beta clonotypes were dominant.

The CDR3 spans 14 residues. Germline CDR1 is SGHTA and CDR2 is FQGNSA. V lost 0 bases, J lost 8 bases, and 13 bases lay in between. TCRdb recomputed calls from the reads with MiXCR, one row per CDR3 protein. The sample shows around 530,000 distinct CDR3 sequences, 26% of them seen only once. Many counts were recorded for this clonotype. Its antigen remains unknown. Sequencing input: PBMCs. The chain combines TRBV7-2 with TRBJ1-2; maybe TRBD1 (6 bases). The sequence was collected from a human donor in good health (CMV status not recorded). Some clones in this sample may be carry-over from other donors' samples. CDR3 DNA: TGTGCCAGCAGCTTAGCCACAGGGCTTCGCGGCTACACCTTC. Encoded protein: CASSLATGLRGYTF.